The clone carrying this T cell receptor beta chain was seen ten or more times. The source of the sample is a study of glioma-infiltrating T cells. CDR3 length: 18 amino acids. The ends were cut back, 4 bases at V and 0 bases at J, with 19 bases in the middle. The iRepertoire nested amplicon-rescue multiplex PCR amplified TCR alpha and beta CDR3s from RNA. One-step reverse transcription and amplification started from approximately 100-400 ng of tissue mRNA or PBMC total RNA. One entry per CDR3 protein results from TCRdb running MiXCR on the multiplex PCR reads. The data show some 40,000 distinct CDR3 sequences, with around 20% seen just once and around 6.7% held by the top ten.

This clonotype was sampled from a human donor with low-grade glioma or glioblastoma, undergoing nonglioma brain surgery, or in good health (not recorded which). The genes are TRBV12-3 or TRBV12-4 and TRBJ2-1; D ambiguous. The specimen was glioma tissue, nonneoplastic brain tissue, or PBMCs (not recorded which). The CDR3 DNA follows: TGTGCCAGCAGTTCAGTGGAGTCGAGAATGAGCTCCTACAATGAGCAGTTCTTC. It yields the protein CASSSVESRMSSYNEQFF.